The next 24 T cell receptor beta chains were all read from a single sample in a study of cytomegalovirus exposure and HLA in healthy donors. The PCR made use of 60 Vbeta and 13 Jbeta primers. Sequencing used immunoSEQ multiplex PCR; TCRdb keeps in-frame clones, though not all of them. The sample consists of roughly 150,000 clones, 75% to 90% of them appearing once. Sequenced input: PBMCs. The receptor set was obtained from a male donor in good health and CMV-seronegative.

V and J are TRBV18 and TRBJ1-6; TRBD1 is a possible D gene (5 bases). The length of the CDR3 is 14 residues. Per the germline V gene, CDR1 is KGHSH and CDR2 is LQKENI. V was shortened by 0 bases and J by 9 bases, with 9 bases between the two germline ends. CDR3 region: CASSPPRGGSPLHF. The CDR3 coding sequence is TGTGCCAGCTCACCACCGCGGGGGGGTTCACCCCTCCACTTT. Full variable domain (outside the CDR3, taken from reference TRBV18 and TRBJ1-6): NAGVMQNPRHLVRRRGQEARLRCSPMKGHSHVYWYRQLPEEGLKFMVYLQKENIIDESGMPKERFSAEFPKEGPSILRIQQVVRGDSAAYFCASSPPRGGSPLHFGNGTRLTVT.

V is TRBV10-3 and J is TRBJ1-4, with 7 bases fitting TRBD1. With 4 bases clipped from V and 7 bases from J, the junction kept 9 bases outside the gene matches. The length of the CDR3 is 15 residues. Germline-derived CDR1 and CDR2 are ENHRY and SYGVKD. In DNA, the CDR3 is TGTGCCATCAGTGGCAGACAGGGTGGGAGTGAAAAACTGTTTTTT. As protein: CAISGRQGGSEKLFF.

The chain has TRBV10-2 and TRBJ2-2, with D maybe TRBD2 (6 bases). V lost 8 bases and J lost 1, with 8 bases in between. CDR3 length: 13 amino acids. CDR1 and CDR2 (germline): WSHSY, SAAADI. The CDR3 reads CASGGRNTGELFF. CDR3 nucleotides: TGCGCCAGCGGGGGGAGGAACACCGGGGAGCTGTTTTTT.

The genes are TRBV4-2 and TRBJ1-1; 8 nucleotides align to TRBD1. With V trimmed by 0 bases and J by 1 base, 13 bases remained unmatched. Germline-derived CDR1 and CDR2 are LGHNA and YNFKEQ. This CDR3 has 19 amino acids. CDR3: CASSQDLDRGASPNTEAFF. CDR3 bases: TGTGCCAGCAGCCAAGATCTCGACAGGGGCGCCAGCCCGAACACTGAAGCTTTCTTT.

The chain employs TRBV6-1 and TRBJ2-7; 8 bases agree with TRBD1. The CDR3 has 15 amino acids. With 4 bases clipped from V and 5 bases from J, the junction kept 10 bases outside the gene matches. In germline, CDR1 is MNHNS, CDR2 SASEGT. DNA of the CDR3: TGTGCCAGCAGTGCCATACCGGGACAGGTTGACGAGCAGTACTTC. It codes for CASSAIPGQVDEQYF.

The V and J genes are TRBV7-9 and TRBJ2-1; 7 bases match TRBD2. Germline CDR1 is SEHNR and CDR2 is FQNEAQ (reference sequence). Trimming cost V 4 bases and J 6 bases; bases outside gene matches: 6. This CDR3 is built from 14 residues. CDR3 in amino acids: CASSWTREANEQFF. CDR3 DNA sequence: TGTGCCAGCAGCTGGACACGGGAGGCCAATGAGCAGTTCTTC.

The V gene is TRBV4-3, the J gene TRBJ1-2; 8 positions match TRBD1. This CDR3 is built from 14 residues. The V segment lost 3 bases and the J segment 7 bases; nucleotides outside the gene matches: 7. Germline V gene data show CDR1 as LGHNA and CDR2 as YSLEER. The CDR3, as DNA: TGCGCCAGCAGCCATGTGGACAGGGTTAGTGGCTACACCTTC. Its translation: CASSHVDRVSGYTF.

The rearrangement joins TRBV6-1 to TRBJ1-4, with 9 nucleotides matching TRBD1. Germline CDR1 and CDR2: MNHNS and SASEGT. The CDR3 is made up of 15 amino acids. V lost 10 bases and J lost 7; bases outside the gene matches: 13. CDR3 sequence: CATSKPGQGAEKLFF. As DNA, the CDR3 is TGTGCCACAAGCAAACCGGGACAGGGTGCTGAAAAACTGTTTTTT.

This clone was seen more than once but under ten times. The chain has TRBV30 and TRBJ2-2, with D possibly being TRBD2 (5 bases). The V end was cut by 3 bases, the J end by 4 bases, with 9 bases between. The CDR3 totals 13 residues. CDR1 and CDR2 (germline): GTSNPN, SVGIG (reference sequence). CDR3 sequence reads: CAWRAGVTGELFF. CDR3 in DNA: TGTGCCTGGAGGGCCGGGGTCACCGGGGAGCTGTTTTTT.

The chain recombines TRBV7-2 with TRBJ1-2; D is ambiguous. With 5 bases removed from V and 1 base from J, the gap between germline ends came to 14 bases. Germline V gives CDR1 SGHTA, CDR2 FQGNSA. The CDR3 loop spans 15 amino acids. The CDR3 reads CASSPSGPLNYGYTF. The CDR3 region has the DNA TGTGCCAGCAGCCCCTCAGGCCCTCTTAACTATGGCTACACCTTC.

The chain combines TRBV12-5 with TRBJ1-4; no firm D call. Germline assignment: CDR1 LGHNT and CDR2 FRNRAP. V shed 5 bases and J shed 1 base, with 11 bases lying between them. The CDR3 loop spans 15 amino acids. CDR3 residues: CASGLYSLTNEKLFF. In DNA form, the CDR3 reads TGTGCTAGTGGTCTCTACAGCTTAACTAATGAAAAACTGTTTTTT.

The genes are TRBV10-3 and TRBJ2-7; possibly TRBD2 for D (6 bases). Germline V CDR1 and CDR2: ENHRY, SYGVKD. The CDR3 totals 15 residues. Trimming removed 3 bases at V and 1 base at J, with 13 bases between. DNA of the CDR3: TGTGCCATCAGTGATGGGGGGTTCAAATCCTACGAGCAGTACTTC. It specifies CAISDGGFKSYEQYF.

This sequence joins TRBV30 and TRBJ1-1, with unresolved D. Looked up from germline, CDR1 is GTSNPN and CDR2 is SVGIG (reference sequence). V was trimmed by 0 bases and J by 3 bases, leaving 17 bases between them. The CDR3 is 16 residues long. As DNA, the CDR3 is TGTGCCTGGAGTGTACGGGGATGGCCGGGCGACACTGAAGCTTTCTTT. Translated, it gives CAWSVRGWPGDTEAFF.

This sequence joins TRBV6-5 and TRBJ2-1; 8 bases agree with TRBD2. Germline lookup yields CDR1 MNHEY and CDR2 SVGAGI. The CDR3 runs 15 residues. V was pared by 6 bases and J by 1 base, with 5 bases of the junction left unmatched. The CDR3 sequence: CASSPGGASYNEQFF. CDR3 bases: TGTGCCAGCAGCCCCGGGGGGGCGTCCTACAATGAGCAGTTCTTC.

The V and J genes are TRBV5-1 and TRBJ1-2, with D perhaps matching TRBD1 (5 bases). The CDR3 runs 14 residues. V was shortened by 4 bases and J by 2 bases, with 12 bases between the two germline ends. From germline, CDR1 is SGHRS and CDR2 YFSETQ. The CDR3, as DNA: TGCGCCAGCAGCCCTACAACAGGAAACTATGGCTACACCTTC. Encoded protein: CASSPTTGNYGYTF.

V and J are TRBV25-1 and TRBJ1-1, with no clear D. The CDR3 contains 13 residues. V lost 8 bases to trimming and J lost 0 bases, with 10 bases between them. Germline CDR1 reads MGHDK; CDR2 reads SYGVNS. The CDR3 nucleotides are TGTGCCAGCTTTTCGGGGTTGAACACTGAAGCTTTCTTT. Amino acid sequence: CASFSGLNTEAFF.

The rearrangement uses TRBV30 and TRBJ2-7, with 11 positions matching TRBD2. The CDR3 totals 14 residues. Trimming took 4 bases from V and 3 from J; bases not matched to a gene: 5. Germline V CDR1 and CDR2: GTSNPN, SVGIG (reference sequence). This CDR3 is CAWIRLAGNYEQYF. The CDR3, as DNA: TGTGCCTGGATACGACTAGCGGGGAACTACGAGCAGTACTTC.

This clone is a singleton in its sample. CDR3 amino acids: CASSSIPSGVQNQPQHF. CDR3 coding DNA: TGTGCCAGCAGCTCTATTCCCTCGGGTGTGCAGAATCAGCCCCAGCATTTT. The J gene is TRBJ1-5, the V gene TRBV7-8; D call uncertain. The V gene lost 4 bases and the J gene lost 4 bases, with 20 bases spanning the gap. Germline-derived CDR1 and CDR2 are SGHVS and FQNEAQ. The CDR3 is made up of 17 amino acids.

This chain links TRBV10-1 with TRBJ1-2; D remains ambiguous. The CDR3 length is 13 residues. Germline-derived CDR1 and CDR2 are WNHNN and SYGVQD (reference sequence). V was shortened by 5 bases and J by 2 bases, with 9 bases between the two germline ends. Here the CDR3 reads CASSPGVNYGYTF. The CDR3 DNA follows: TGCGCCAGCAGTCCCGGGGTAAACTATGGCTACACCTTC.

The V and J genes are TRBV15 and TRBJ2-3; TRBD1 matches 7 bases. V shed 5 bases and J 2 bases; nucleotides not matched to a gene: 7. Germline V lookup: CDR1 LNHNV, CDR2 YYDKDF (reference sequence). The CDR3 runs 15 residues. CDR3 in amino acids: CATSGPGQPTDTQYF. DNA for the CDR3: TGTGCCACCAGCGGCCCGGGACAGCCCACAGATACGCAGTATTTT.

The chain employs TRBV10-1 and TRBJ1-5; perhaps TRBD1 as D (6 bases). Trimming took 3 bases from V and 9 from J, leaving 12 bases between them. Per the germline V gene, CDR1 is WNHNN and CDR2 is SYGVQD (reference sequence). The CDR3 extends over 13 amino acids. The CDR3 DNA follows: TGCGCCAGCAGTGAAGACAGGAGTGGGCCCCAGCATTTT. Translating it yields CASSEDRSGPQHF.

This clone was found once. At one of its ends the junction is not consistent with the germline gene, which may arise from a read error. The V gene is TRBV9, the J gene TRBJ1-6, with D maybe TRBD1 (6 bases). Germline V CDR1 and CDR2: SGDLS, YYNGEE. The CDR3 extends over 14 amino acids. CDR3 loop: CVSSPHRVNSPLHF. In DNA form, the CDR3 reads TGTGTCAGCAGCCCCCACAGGGTTAATTCACCCCTCCACTTT.

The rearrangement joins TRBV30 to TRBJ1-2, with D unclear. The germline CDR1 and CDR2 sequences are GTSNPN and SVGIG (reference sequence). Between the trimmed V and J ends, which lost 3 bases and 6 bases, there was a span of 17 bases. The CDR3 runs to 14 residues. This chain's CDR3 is CAWSPPLRSNGYTF. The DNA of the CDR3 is TGTGCCTGGAGCCCCCCCTTGAGGTCTAATGGCTACACCTTC.

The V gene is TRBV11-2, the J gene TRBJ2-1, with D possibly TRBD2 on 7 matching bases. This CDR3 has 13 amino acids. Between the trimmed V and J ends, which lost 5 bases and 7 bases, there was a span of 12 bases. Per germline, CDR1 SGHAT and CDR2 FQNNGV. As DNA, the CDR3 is TGTGCCAGCAGCGGGGGGGGGCTTAATGAGCAGTTCTTC. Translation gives CASSGGGLNEQFF.